A selection of T cell receptor beta chains follows, all from one sample in a study of beta chain features in type 1 diabetes. Profiling relied on immunoSEQ multiplex PCR, and the TCRdb table lists in-frame clones only, not all of them. The table lists nearly 350,000 clones, approximately 8% of them singletons. The sample taken for sequencing was central memory CD4+ T cells from blood. These receptors all stem from a woman under 30 in good health. The CDR3 runs from the conserved cysteine through the conserved F or W. A D gene is named only where the DNA matches it firmly. Some rows mark clone size as missing; the rest say once, few, many or name a class of expanded clone.

abundance: NA
v_gene: TRBV7-2
j_gene: TRBJ2-7
d_gene: NA
CDR3aa: CASTPGGGEYEQYF
CDR3nt: TGTGCCAGCACCCCCGGGGGAGGTGAATACGAGCAGTACTTC

abundance: NA
v_gene: TRBV5-4
j_gene: TRBJ2-6
d_gene: NA
CDR3aa: CASTPQVSGANVLTF
CDR3nt: TGTGCCAGCACCCCCCAGGTATCTGGGGCCAACGTCCTGACTTTC

abundance: NA
v_gene: TRBV7-9
j_gene: TRBJ1-2
d_gene: NA
CDR3aa: CASSSSLGVGYGYTF
CDR3nt: TGTGCCAGCAGCTCAAGCCTAGGGGTGGGCTATGGCTACACCTTC

abundance: NA
v_gene: TRBV7-9
j_gene: TRBJ2-5
d_gene: NA
CDR3aa: CASSERGGLDQETQYF
CDR3nt: TGTGCCAGCAGCGAAAGAGGGGGACTGGACCAAGAGACCCAGTACTTC

abundance: few
v_gene: TRBV15
j_gene: TRBJ2-3
d_gene: TRBD1
CDR3aa: CATSRTRTGGNTDTQYF
CDR3nt: TGTGCCACCAGCAGAACGAGGACAGGGGGTAACACAGATACGCAGTATTTT

abundance: NA
v_gene: TRBV7-2
j_gene: TRBJ2-7
d_gene: NA
CDR3aa: CASSFRRGVSYEQYF
CDR3nt: TGTGCCAGCAGCTTTCGAAGGGGCGTCTCCTACGAGCAGTACTTC

abundance: NA
v_gene: TRBV6-1
j_gene: TRBJ2-6
d_gene: NA
CDR3aa: CASSAQAGANVLTF
CDR3nt: TGTGCCAGCAGTGCGCAGGCTGGGGCCAACGTCCTGACTTTC

abundance: NA
v_gene: TRBV27
j_gene: TRBJ1-1
d_gene: TRBD1
CDR3aa: CASSAGHRTGDAEAFF
CDR3nt: TGTGCCAGCAGTGCGGGCCATCGGACAGGGGATGCTGAAGCTTTCTTT

abundance: few
v_gene: TRBV6-5
j_gene: TRBJ2-6
d_gene: NA
CDR3aa: CASSYIPGSGANVLTF
CDR3nt: TGTGCCAGCAGTTACATCCCGGGGTCTGGGGCCAACGTCCTGACTTTC

abundance: NA
v_gene: TRBV28
j_gene: TRBJ2-6
d_gene: NA
CDR3aa: CASSLEGGGANVLTF
CDR3nt: TGTGCCAGCAGTTTAGAGGGTGGAGGGGCCAACGTCCTGACTTTC

abundance: many
v_gene: TRBV2
j_gene: TRBJ2-7
d_gene: NA
CDR3aa: CASSENYEQYF
CDR3nt: TGTGCCAGCAGTGAGAACTACGAGCAGTACTTC

abundance: few
v_gene: TRBV6-5
j_gene: TRBJ2-2
d_gene: NA
CDR3aa: CASSYTSGELFF
CDR3nt: TGTGCCAGCAGTTACACGTCGGGGGAGCTGTTTTTT

abundance: many
v_gene: TRBV10-3
j_gene: TRBJ2-1
d_gene: NA
CDR3aa: CAISESTGPPLHEQFF
CDR3nt: TGTGCCATCAGTGAGTCGACAGGACCCCCTCTTCATGAGCAGTTCTTC

abundance: NA
v_gene: TRBV28
j_gene: TRBJ2-7
d_gene: NA
CDR3aa: CASSQPQEQYF
CDR3nt: TGTGCCAGCAGCCAACCACAGGAGCAGTACTTC

abundance: few
v_gene: TRBV7-9
j_gene: TRBJ2-1
d_gene: NA
CDR3aa: CASSPGFGDEQFF
CDR3nt: TGTGCCAGCAGCCCAGGGTTCGGGGATGAGCAGTTCTTC

abundance: few
v_gene: TRBV7-6
j_gene: TRBJ2-7
d_gene: NA
CDR3aa: CASGTEYEQYF
CDR3nt: TGTGCCAGCGGCACAGAATACGAGCAGTACTTC

abundance: NA
v_gene: TRBV6-5
j_gene: TRBJ2-3
d_gene: NA
CDR3aa: CASRDSADTQYF
CDR3nt: TGTGCCAGCCGGGACTCGGCAGATACGCAGTATTTT

abundance: few
v_gene: TRBV5-4
j_gene: TRBJ2-5
d_gene: TRBD1
CDR3aa: CASSSGQGKETQYF
CDR3nt: TGTGCCAGCAGCTCAGGACAGGGTAAAGAGACCCAGTACTTC

abundance: NA
v_gene: TRBV29-1
j_gene: TRBJ2-5
d_gene: TRBD1
CDR3aa: CSVEGTGISLETQYF
CDR3nt: TGCAGCGTTGAAGGGACAGGGATAAGCCTCGAGACCCAGTACTTC

abundance: few
v_gene: TRBV4-1
j_gene: TRBJ1-5
d_gene: TRBD1
CDR3aa: CASSQQETGNQPQHF
CDR3nt: TGCGCCAGCAGCCAACAAGAGACAGGGAACCAGCCCCAGCATTTT

abundance: few
v_gene: TRBV28
j_gene: TRBJ2-6
d_gene: NA
CDR3aa: CASSKRTVSSGANVLTF
CDR3nt: TGTGCCAGCAGTAAAAGGACGGTGAGCTCTGGGGCCAACGTCCTGACTTTC

abundance: NA
v_gene: TRBV5-4
j_gene: TRBJ2-3
d_gene: TRBD2
CDR3aa: CASSLKAGGPTDTQYF
CDR3nt: TGTGCCAGCAGTTTAAAAGCGGGAGGGCCGACAGATACGCAGTATTTT

abundance: few
v_gene: TRBV18
j_gene: TRBJ2-2
d_gene: NA
CDR3aa: CASSRGMQNTGELFF
CDR3nt: TGTGCCAGCTCACGAGGAATGCAGAACACCGGGGAGCTGTTTTTT

abundance: few
v_gene: TRBV18
j_gene: TRBJ2-3
d_gene: NA
CDR3aa: CASSPGLGTDTQYF
CDR3nt: TGTGCCAGCTCGCCGGGACTGGGCACAGATACGCAGTATTTT

abundance: few
v_gene: TRBV19
j_gene: TRBJ1-5
d_gene: TRBD1
CDR3aa: CASRSQGASQPQHF
CDR3nt: TGTGCCAGTAGGTCCCAGGGGGCTAGTCAGCCCCAGCATTTT

abundance: NA
v_gene: TRBV29-1
j_gene: TRBJ1-3
d_gene: NA
CDR3aa: CSVVSPASGNTIYF
CDR3nt: TGCAGCGTTGTCTCTCCGGCCTCTGGAAACACCATATATTTT

abundance: NA
v_gene: TRBV20-1
j_gene: TRBJ1-1
d_gene: TRBD1
CDR3aa: CSKQGVPEAFF
CDR3nt: TGCAGTAAACAGGGGGTTCCTGAAGCTTTCTTT

abundance: few
v_gene: TRBV25-1
j_gene: TRBJ2-7
d_gene: TRBD2
CDR3aa: CASSEEVVAGVYEQYF
CDR3nt: TGTGCCAGCAGTGAAGAGGTAGTAGCGGGAGTCTACGAGCAGTACTTC

abundance: NA
v_gene: TRBV5-6
j_gene: TRBJ1-1
d_gene: NA
CDR3aa: CASSLRRGTEAFF
CDR3nt: TGTGCCAGCAGCTTGAGAAGGGGGACTGAAGCTTTCTTT

abundance: many
v_gene: TRBV6-5
j_gene: TRBJ2-3
d_gene: TRBD2
CDR3aa: CASRPGGRTDTQYF
CDR3nt: TGTGCCAGTCGCCCGGGGGGACGCACAGATACGCAGTATTTT

abundance: few
v_gene: TRBV5-8
j_gene: TRBJ2-3
d_gene: NA
CDR3aa: CASRPGSTDTQYF
CDR3nt: TGTGCCAGCAGACCAGGTAGCACAGATACGCAGTATTTT

abundance: few
v_gene: TRBV28
j_gene: TRBJ1-2
d_gene: NA
CDR3aa: CASREEYGYTF
CDR3nt: TGTGCCAGCAGGGAGGAGTATGGCTACACCTTC

abundance: NA
v_gene: TRBV7-9
j_gene: TRBJ2-7
d_gene: TRBD2
CDR3aa: CASSLVVAGAYEQYF
CDR3nt: TGTGCCAGCAGCTTAGTGGTAGCGGGAGCCTACGAGCAGTACTTC

abundance: few
v_gene: TRBV6-1
j_gene: TRBJ2-1
d_gene: TRBD1
CDR3aa: CASSEGQGAYNEQFF
CDR3nt: TGTGCCAGCAGTGAAGGACAGGGGGCCTACAATGAGCAGTTCTTC

abundance: NA
v_gene: TRBV5-4
j_gene: TRBJ2-1
d_gene: TRBD2
CDR3aa: CASSLAGTSGSVGEQFF
CDR3nt: TGTGCCAGCAGCTTGGCCGGGACTAGCGGGAGTGTAGGTGAGCAGTTCTTC

abundance: few
v_gene: TRBV25-1
j_gene: TRBJ2-7
d_gene: NA
CDR3aa: CASSEGGFYEQYF
CDR3nt: TGTGCCAGCAGTGAAGGCGGGTTCTACGAGCAGTACTTC

abundance: few
v_gene: TRBV9
j_gene: TRBJ2-5
d_gene: TRBD2
CDR3aa: CASSRGLAGEGRETQYF
CDR3nt: TGTGCCAGCAGCCGCGGACTAGCGGGAGAGGGGAGAGAGACCCAGTACTTC

abundance: few
v_gene: TRBV7-8
j_gene: TRBJ2-1
d_gene: NA
CDR3aa: CASSLAPNEQFF
CDR3nt: TGTGCCAGCAGCCTAGCCCCCAATGAGCAGTTCTTC

abundance: few
v_gene: TRBV21-1
j_gene: TRBJ2-3
d_gene: NA
CDR3aa: CASSKKPGLQADTQYF
CDR3nt: TGTGCCAGCAGCAAGAAACCGGGGCTACAGGCAGATACGCAGTATTTT

abundance: few
v_gene: TRBV2
j_gene: TRBJ2-4
d_gene: TRBD1
CDR3aa: CASRGQGKNIQYF
CDR3nt: TGTGCCAGCAGAGGACAGGGGAAAAACATTCAGTACTTC

abundance: NA
v_gene: TRBV15
j_gene: TRBJ2-3
d_gene: TRBD1
CDR3aa: CATSRVGQATDTQYF
CDR3nt: TGTGCCACCAGCAGAGTGGGACAGGCCACAGATACGCAGTATTTT

abundance: NA
v_gene: TRBV27
j_gene: TRBJ2-3
d_gene: NA
CDR3aa: CASSLSGGTDTQYF
CDR3nt: TGTGCCAGCAGTTTATCCGGCGGCACAGATACGCAGTATTTT

abundance: few
v_gene: TRBV7-2
j_gene: TRBJ2-1
d_gene: NA
CDR3aa: CASSLAYLYNEQFF
CDR3nt: TGTGCCAGCAGCTTAGCCTATCTCTACAATGAGCAGTTCTTC

abundance: few
v_gene: TRBV7-2
j_gene: TRBJ2-1
d_gene: TRBD1
CDR3aa: CASSLVGGGINEQFF
CDR3nt: TGTGCCAGCAGCTTAGTAGGGGGCGGTATAAATGAGCAGTTCTTC

abundance: NA
v_gene: TRBV27
j_gene: TRBJ1-5
d_gene: TRBD1
CDR3aa: CASSPQGARSQPQHF
CDR3nt: TGTGCCAGCAGTCCGCAGGGGGCTAGAAGTCAGCCCCAGCATTTT

abundance: NA
v_gene: TRBV25-1
j_gene: TRBJ2-5
d_gene: NA
CDR3aa: CASSEPRQETQYF
CDR3nt: TGTGCCAGCAGTGAACCAAGACAAGAGACCCAGTACTTC

abundance: NA
v_gene: TRBV7-2
j_gene: TRBJ2-7
d_gene: TRBD2
CDR3aa: CASTRAGGPHEQYF
CDR3nt: TGTGCCAGCACCAGAGCGGGAGGGCCGCACGAGCAGTACTTC

abundance: few
v_gene: TRBV6-5
j_gene: TRBJ2-1
d_gene: NA
CDR3aa: CASSYLGRDNEQFF
CDR3nt: TGTGCCAGCAGTTACTTGGGTAGGGACAATGAGCAGTTCTTC

abundance: few
v_gene: TRBV7-2
j_gene: TRBJ2-2
d_gene: NA
CDR3aa: CASSLWGGNTGELFF
CDR3nt: TGTGCCAGCAGCTTATGGGGCGGGAACACCGGGGAGCTGTTTTTT

abundance: NA
v_gene: TRBV11-2
j_gene: TRBJ2-3
d_gene: NA
CDR3aa: CASSSRLGYTDTQYF
CDR3nt: TGTGCCAGCAGCTCAAGATTGGGATACACAGATACGCAGTATTTT